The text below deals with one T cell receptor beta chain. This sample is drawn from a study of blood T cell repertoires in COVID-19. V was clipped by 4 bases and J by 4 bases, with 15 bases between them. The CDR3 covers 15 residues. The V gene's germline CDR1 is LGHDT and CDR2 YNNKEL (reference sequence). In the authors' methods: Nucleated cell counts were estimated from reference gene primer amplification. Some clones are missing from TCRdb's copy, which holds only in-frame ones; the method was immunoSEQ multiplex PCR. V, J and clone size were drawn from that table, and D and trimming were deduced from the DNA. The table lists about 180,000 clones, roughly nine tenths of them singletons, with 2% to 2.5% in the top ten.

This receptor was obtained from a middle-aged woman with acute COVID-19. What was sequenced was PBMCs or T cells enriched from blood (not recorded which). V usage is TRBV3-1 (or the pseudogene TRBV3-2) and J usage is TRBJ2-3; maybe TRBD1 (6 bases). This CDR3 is CASSRYRVLPDTQYF. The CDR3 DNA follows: TGTGCCAGCAGCCGGTACAGGGTCCTCCCAGATACGCAGTATTTT.